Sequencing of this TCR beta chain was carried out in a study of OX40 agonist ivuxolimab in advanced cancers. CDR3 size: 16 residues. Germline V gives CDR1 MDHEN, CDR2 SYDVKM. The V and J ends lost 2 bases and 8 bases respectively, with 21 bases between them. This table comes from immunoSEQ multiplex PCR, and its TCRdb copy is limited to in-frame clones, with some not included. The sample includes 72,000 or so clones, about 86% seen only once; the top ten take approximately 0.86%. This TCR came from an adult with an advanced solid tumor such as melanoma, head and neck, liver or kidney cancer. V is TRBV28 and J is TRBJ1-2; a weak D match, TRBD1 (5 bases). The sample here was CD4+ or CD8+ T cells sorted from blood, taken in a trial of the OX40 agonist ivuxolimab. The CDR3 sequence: CASSLGSRTGGRGYTF. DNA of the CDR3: TGTGCCAGCAGTTTAGGGTCACGGACCGGGGGACGGGGCTACACCTTC.